This TCR beta chain was documented in a study of cytomegalovirus exposure and HLA in healthy donors. Study outcomes and limitations: Later genetic work tied a missense DCLRE1C variant to beta-chain V and J trimming.

Germline CDR1 and CDR2: SGDLS and YYNGEE. The junction had 2 bases not matched to a gene; V was cut back by 6 bases and J by 0 bases. The CDR3 runs to 14 residues. A note on this clone: The antigen is unknown.

PCR amplification relied on 60 Vbeta primers (plus 13 Jbeta primers). Libraries were prepared by immunoSEQ multiplex PCR; TCRdb keeps only in-frame clonotypes and omits some of them. In the table there are under 300,000 clones, about 80% of which are singletons. V and J are TRBV9 and TRBJ2-3; 9 bases are shared with TRBD2. This sequence originates from a woman aged 60-75 years in good health and CMV-seropositive. The material sequenced was PBMCs. CDR3 amino acids: CASTTSGSTDTQYF. The CDR3 DNA sequence: TGTGCCAGCACCACTAGCGGGAGCACAGATACGCAGTATTTT. Full variable domain (outside the CDR3, taken from reference TRBV9 and TRBJ2-3): DSGVTQTPKHLITATGQRVTLRCSPRSGDLSVYWYQQSLDQGLQFLIQYYNGEERAKGNILERFSAQQFPDLHSELNLSSLELGDSALYFCASTTSGSTDTQYFGPGTRLTVL.